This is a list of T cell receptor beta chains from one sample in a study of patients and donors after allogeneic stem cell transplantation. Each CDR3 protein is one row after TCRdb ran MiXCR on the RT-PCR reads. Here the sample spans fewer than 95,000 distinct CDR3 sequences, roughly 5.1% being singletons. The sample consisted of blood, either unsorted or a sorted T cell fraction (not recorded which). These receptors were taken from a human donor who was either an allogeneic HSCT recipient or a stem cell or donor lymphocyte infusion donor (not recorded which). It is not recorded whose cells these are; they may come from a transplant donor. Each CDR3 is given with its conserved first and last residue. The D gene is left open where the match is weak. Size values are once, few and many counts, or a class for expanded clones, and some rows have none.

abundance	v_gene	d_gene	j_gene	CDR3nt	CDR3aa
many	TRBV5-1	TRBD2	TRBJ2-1	TGCGCCAGCAGCTTGGAACTAGCGGGGGGGACTGAGCAGTTCTTC	CASSLELAGGTEQFF
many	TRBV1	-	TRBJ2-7	TGCACCAGCAGCCAAGGTCTCGGGACCGAGGGCTACGAGCAGTACTTC	CTSSQGLGTEGYEQYF
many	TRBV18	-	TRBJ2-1	TGTGCCAGCTCACCACTTACCGCTTACAGCAATGAGCAGTTCTTC	CASSPLTAYSNEQFF
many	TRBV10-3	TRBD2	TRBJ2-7	TGTGCCATCAGTGGGGGGGGATTCTACGAGCAGTACTTC	CAISGGGFYEQYF
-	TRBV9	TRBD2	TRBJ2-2	TGTGCCAGCAGCGCCATCCCTGGGAGGGCCGTTTCGTGGGAGCTGTTTTTT	CASSAIPGRAVSWELFF
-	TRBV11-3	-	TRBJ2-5	TGTGCCAGCAGCCCACCCCTTCGGGGGAGACAAGAGACCCAGTACTTC	CASSPPLRGRQETQYF
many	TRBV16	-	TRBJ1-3	TGTGCCAGCAGGGAGAGCTCTGGAAACACCATATATTTT	CASRESSGNTIYF
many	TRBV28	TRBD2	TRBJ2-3	TGTGCCAGCTTTTCCGCGGGAGCGCGCACAGATACGCAGTATTTT	CASFSAGARTDTQYF
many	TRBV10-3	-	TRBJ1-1	TGTGCCATCAAAGGGGGACAGAACACTGAAGCTTTCTTT	CAIKGGQNTEAFF
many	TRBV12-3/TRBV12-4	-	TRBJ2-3	TGTGCCAGCAGTCTAACCCCCCACTTCTATACGCAGTATTTT	CASSLTPHFYTQYF
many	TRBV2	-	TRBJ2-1	TGTGCCAGCACCTACGGGGAAAACAATGAGCAGTTCTTC	CASTYGENNEQFF
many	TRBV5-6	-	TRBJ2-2	TGTGCCAGCAGCTCCGTATGGGGGGCCACCACCGGGGAGCTGTTTTTT	CASSSVWGATTGELFF
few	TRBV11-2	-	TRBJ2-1	TGTGCCAGCAGCTTAGAGGGGGGTAACAATGAGCAGTTCTTC	CASSLEGGNNEQFF
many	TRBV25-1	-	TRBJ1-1	TGTGCCAGCCTGACAGAAGACACTGAAGCTTTCTTT	CASLTEDTEAFF
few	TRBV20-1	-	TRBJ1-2	TGCAGTGCGGCGGAGGGAGTGGGGGGCTACACCTTC	CSAAEGVGGYTF
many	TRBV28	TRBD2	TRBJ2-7	TGTGCCAGCAGTTTGGCGACTAGCGGCTACGAGCAGTACTTC	CASSLATSGYEQYF
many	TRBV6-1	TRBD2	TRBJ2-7	TGTGCCAGCAGAGGACTAGCGGGAGGCTACGAGCAGTACTTC	CASRGLAGGYEQYF
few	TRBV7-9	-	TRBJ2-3	TGTGCCAGCAGCCCTCGGGGCCAGCGGACCACAGATACGCAGTATTTT	CASSPRGQRTTDTQYF
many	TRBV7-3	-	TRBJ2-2	TGTGCCAGCAGCCCAAGCGCTACAAACACCGGGGAGCTGTTTTTT	CASSPSATNTGELFF
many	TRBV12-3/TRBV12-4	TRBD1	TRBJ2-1	TGTGCCAGCAGTAAGGACAGGTTGAACAATGAGCAGTTCTTC	CASSKDRLNNEQFF
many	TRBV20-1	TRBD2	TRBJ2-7	TGCAGTGCTATCGTAGCGGGGGGCTCCTACGAGCAGTACTTC	CSAIVAGGSYEQYF
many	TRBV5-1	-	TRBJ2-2	TGCGCCAGCAGACCGGGAGCTCACGGGGAGCTGTTTTTT	CASRPGAHGELFF
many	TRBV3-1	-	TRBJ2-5	TGTGCCAGCAGCCCGTACACGGGGCCACAACAAGAGACCCAGTACTTC	CASSPYTGPQQETQYF
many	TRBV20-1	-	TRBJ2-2	TGCAGTGCCACTTCCAAATGGGACACCGGGGAGCTGTTTTTT	CSATSKWDTGELFF
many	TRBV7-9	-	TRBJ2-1	TGTGCCAGCAGCTTTCCGGGGGAGCAGTTCTTC	CASSFPGEQFF
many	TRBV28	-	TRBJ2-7	TGTGCCAGCAGTTCTATCGGGGAACAACTCCCGGACGAGCAGTACTTC	CASSSIGEQLPDEQYF
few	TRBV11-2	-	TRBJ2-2	TGTGCCGGTACATACCTCGGGGCAGGACAGTTCGGGGAGCTGTTTTTT	CAGTYLGAGQFGELFF
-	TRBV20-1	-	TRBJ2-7	TGCAGTGCCAGAATTCCAGGGCCAAGCTACGAGCAGTACTTC	CSARIPGPSYEQYF
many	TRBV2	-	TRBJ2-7	TGTGCCAGTAGGGAGCTTTACGAGCAGTACTTC	CASRELYEQYF
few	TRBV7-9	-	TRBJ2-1	TGTGCCAGCAGACCAACAGGATTGCTCTACAATGAGCAGTTCTTC	CASRPTGLLYNEQFF
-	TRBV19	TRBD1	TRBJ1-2	TGTGCCAGTAAAACCAACGGATTTACCGGGACAGGGGGAGCTAACTATGGCTACACCTTC	CASKTNGFTGTGGANYGYTF
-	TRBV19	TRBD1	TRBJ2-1	TGTGCCAGTACAGGGGGCCCCTCCAATGAGCAGTTCTTC	CASTGGPSNEQFF
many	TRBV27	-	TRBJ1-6	TGTGCCAGCAGAGATACCCTGAACAGGGTTTATAATTCACCCCTCCACTTT	CASRDTLNRVYNSPLHF
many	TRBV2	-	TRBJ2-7	TGTGCCAGCAGTGATTCCGGGTACGAGCAGTACTTC	CASSDSGYEQYF
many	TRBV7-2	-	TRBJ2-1	TGTGCCAGCAGCTTAGCCTCCAACAGGGGCGGGGGAAGGTACAATGAGCAGTTCTTC	CASSLASNRGGGRYNEQFF
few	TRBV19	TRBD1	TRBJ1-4	TGTGCCAGTAGTAGAAATGACAGGGGGCGCGGAAAACTGTTTTTT	CASSRNDRGRGKLFF
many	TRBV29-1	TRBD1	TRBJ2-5	TGCAGCGTTGAAGAGGACAGGGCCGGAGAGACCCAGTACTTC	CSVEEDRAGETQYF
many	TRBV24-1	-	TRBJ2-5	TGTGCCACCAGTTACGGGGGATCAGAGACCCAGTACTTC	CATSYGGSETQYF
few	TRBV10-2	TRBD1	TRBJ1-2	TGCGCCAGCAGTTGGGACAGGCGCGACTATGGCTACACCTTC	CASSWDRRDYGYTF
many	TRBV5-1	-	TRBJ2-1	TGCGCCAGCAGCTTCCAGGGGTATACGAATGAGCAGTTCTTC	CASSFQGYTNEQFF
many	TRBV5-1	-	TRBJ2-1	TGCGCCAGCAGCTTGCGTGGGTCCGACTCTTTCAATGAGCAGTTCTTC	CASSLRGSDSFNEQFF
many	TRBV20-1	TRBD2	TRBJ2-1	TGCAGTTTAGGTGGGGGGGGAAACAATGAGCAGTTCTTC	CSLGGGGNNEQFF
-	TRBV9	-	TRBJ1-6	TGTGCCAGCAGCGTGGGGGCCTCTAATACAGGGCTCCGGAATTCACCCCTCCACTTT	CASSVGASNTGLRNSPLHF
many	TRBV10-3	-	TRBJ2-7	TGTGCCATCAGTGAGAGTGGACTTAAGGGCTCCTACGAGCAGTACTTC	CAISESGLKGSYEQYF
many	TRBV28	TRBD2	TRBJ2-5	TGTGCCAGCAGTTTCAGTGGAGCGGGAGAAGAGACCCAGTACTTC	CASSFSGAGEETQYF
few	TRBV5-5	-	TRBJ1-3	TGTGCCAGCAGCTTGGCCTGGGGGACTGGAAACACCATATATTTT	CASSLAWGTGNTIYF
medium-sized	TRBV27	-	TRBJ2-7	TGTGCCAGCAGAAGGGAAGCCCACTCCTACGAGCAGTACTTC	CASRREAHSYEQYF
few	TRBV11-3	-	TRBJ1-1	TGTGCCAGCAGCTTCAGTGGTGAGGGGACTGAAGCTTTCTTT	CASSFSGEGTEAFF
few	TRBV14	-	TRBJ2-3	TGTGCCAGCAGCGTAGGGTGGGGCAGGATCACAGATACGCAGTATTTT	CASSVGWGRITDTQYF